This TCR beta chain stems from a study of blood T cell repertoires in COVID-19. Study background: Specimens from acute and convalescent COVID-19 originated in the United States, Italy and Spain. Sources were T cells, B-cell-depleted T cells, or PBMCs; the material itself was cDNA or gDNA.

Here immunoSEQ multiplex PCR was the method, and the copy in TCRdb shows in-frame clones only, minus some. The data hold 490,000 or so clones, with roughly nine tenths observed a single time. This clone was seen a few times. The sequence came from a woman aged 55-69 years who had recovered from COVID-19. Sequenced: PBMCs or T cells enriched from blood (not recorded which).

CDR3 nucleotide sequence: TGCGCCAGCAGCCATCCGTATTCGGCCCTCCACTTT. Its translation: CASSHPYSALHF. V usage is TRBV4-1 and J usage is TRBJ1-6, with D uncertain. V was pared by 3 bases and J by 14 bases, with 11 bases between. The germline V gene encodes CDR1 MGHRA and CDR2 YSYEKL. This CDR3 has 12 amino acids.